This T cell receptor beta chain was found in a study of regulatory and conventional T cells in breast cancer (dated by TCRdb to the mid-2010s). The library was generated by PCR. TCRdb shows the sequencer as Illumina MiSeq. Clones were called with MiXCR by TCRdb after fastp trimmed the public reads at Q25, and only in-frame beta chains were retained. Here each entry gathers all rows of one CDR3 protein and keeps the most common genes and DNA. The sample data list over 15,000 distinct CDR3 sequences, and around a third of these were observed just once. 1.5% to 2% of the sample is in the top ten clones. Trimming takes 2 bases from V and 8 bases from J, and the germline ends sit 11 bases apart. From the cysteine up to the phenylalanine, the CDR3 has a length of 13 residues. Just the 39-base CDR3 DNA is kept, in frame starting at base 1. CDR1 and CDR2, per the germline V gene (reference sequence), are SGHNT and YYREEE.

With respect to this clonotype: Its antigen remains unidentified. No base-level quality is on record; no much larger clone is a single base apart.

The rearranged segments are TRBV5-4 and TRBJ2-1; the D element could tentatively be TRBD1 or TRBD2, as 7 bases agree for each. The sequence was collected from a female donor in good health. Sequencing used conventional T cells from blood. DNA sequence: TGTGCCAGCAGCTTTGCAGGGGGGGATGAGCAGTTCTTC. This is translated as CASSFAGGDEQFF.